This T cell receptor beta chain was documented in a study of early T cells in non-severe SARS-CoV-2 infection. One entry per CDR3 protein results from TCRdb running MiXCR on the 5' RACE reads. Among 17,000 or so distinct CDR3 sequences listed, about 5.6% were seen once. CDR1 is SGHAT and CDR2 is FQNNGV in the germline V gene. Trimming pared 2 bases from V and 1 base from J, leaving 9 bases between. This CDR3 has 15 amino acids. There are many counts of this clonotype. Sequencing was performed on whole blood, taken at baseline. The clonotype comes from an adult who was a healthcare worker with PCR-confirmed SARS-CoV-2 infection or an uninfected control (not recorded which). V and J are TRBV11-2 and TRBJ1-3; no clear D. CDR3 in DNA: TGTGCCAGCAGCTTATCCATAAGTTCTGGAAACACCATATATTTT. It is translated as CASSLSISSGNTIYF.